Presented here are 15 T cell receptor beta chains from one specimen sequenced in a study of blood T cells in healthy people across ages. Sample-barcoded 5' priming and a J-beta primer mix drove a second PCR of about 6 to 12 cycles. In TCRdb, the 5' RACE reads were re-called with MiXCR into one record per CDR3 protein. The sample includes under 800,000 distinct CDR3 sequences, around 21% of them seen just once. Sequencing was done on a sample of blood. These receptors all come from a man aged 70-80 years in good health.

As to this clonotype: This may be a read error: a much more frequent sequence differs by one nucleotide. V is TRBV6-2 or TRBV6-3 and J is TRBJ2-1; no clear D. The end of the DNA fits TRBJ2-7 better, so the J call may be wrong. The CDR3 extends over 12 amino acids. Germline V gene lookup returns CDR1 MNHEY and CDR2 SVGEGT. The CDR3 DNA reads TGTGCCAGCAGTTACGGGAACTACGAGCAGTACTTC. Its translation is CASSYGNYEQYF.

V and J are TRBV7-8 and TRBJ2-3; D remains ambiguous. Trimming pared 5 bases from V and 4 bases from J, leaving 10 bases between. The CDR3 is made up of 13 amino acids. CDR1 SGHVS and CDR2 FQNEAQ come from the germline V gene. The DNA for the CDR3 is TGTGCCAGCAGCCAAGGTGCTGCAGATACGCAGTATTTT. It yields the protein CASSQGAADTQYF.

The V gene is TRBV20-1, the J gene TRBJ2-3; D gene uncertain. CDR1 and CDR2 (germline): DFQATT, SNEGSKA (reference sequence). V lost 3 bases, J lost 4 bases, and 17 bases lay in between. CDR3 length equals 15 residues. DNA for the CDR3: TGCAGTGCTAGGGGCATGGCGCGCCCCGCAGATACGCAGTATTTT. It translates to CSARGMARPADTQYF.

The gene calls are TRBV7-2 and TRBJ1-2, with TRBD1 identical over 7 bases. V trimming: 3 bases; J trimming: 8 bases; junction bases outside the gene matches: 6. The CDR3 covers 13 residues. CDR1 is SGHTA, CDR2 FQGNSA, per germline. As DNA, the CDR3 is TGTGCCAGCAGCTTCGACAGGGTGGAAGGCTACACCTTC. As protein: CASSFDRVEGYTF. Together with reference TRBV7-2 and TRBJ1-2, the CDR3 gives the full variable domain: GAGVSQSPSNKVTEKGKDVELRCDPISGHTALYWYRQSLGQGLEFLIYFQGNSAPDKSGLPSDRFSAERTGGSVSTLTIQRTQQEDSAVYLCASSFDRVEGYTFGSGTRLTVV.

This chain links TRBV6-2 or TRBV6-3 with TRBJ2-3; TRBD2 is a possible D gene (5 bases). This CDR3 has 15 amino acids. Germline V lookup: CDR1 MNHEY, CDR2 SVGEGT. Trimming pared 2 bases from V and 5 bases from J, leaving 14 bases between. The chain's CDR3 is CASSYRARAEDTQYF. The DNA for the CDR3 is TGTGCCAGCAGTTACCGTGCGCGGGCCGAAGATACGCAGTATTTT.

This chain connects TRBV20-1 to TRBJ2-7, with D possibly TRBD2 on 5 matching bases. The CDR3 covers 12 residues. The germline V gene encodes CDR1 DFQATT and CDR2 SNEGSKA (reference sequence). The CDR3 loop is CGLAATTYEQYF. Here the CDR3 DNA reads TGCGGATTAGCTGCGACTACCTACGAGCAGTACTTC.

This clonotype was counted between two and nine times. This chain links TRBV9 with TRBJ2-7, with D hard to call. Germline CDR1 and CDR2: SGDLS and YYNGEE. This CDR3 has 15 residues. Trimming removed 0 bases at V and 3 bases at J, with 13 bases between. CDR3 sequence: CASSVAGLPLYEQYF. CDR3 nucleotides: TGTGCCAGCAGCGTAGCTGGTCTACCCCTCTACGAGCAGTACTTC.

The CDR3 sequence is CARKGDRVKGLSYNEQFF. Written as DNA, the CDR3 is TGTGCCAGAAAAGGGGACAGGGTTAAAGGACTCTCCTACAATGAGCAGTTCTTC. The rearrangement uses TRBV25-1 and TRBJ2-1, with 9 bases fitting TRBD1. Germline V gives CDR1 MGHDK, CDR2 SYGVNS. The V gene end was trimmed by 9 bases and the J gene end by 0 bases; junction bases not matched to a gene: 15. This CDR3 is built from 18 residues.

In this sample, this clonotype turned up a few times. The chain combines TRBV20-1 with TRBJ2-1; D remains unclear. The V and J ends lost 5 bases and 7 bases respectively, with 12 bases between them. CDR1 and CDR2 from the germline V gene are DFQATT and SNEGSKA (reference sequence). This CDR3 region has 12 residues. The CDR3 region has the DNA TGCAGTGCTCGGTCCCCGCCTAATGAGCAGTTCTTC. Translation: CSARSPPNEQFF.

The chain combines TRBV9 with TRBJ2-1, with a possible D match to TRBD1 (5 bases). V lost 3 bases and J 5 bases, leaving 15 bases between the germline ends. The CDR3 extends over 15 amino acids. CDR1 is SGDLS, CDR2 YYNGEE, per germline. The CDR3 loop is CASSEQALPNNEQFF. The CDR3 DNA reads as TGTGCCAGCAGCGAACAGGCCCTCCCAAACAATGAGCAGTTCTTC.

The rearrangement uses TRBV27 and TRBJ2-5; tentative D call: TRBD2 (5 bases). The J call is in doubt because the DNA end fits TRBJ2-1 better. Germline CDR1 reads MNHEY; CDR2 reads SMNVEV (reference sequence). The CDR3 runs to 13 residues. The CDR3 DNA reads as TGTGCCAGCAGTCCACAGACTAACTATGAGCAGTTCTTC. As protein: CASSPQTNYEQFF.

The V and J genes are TRBV4-3 and TRBJ2-1, with TRBD2 matching 7 bases. V was pared by 4 bases and J by 3 bases, with 6 bases of the junction left unmatched. CDR3 length: 15 amino acids. Germline V gives CDR1 LGHNA, CDR2 YSLEER. The CDR3, as DNA: TGCGCCAGCAGCCGAGGCGGCGGGGGCTACAATGAGCAGTTCTTC. Its translation is CASSRGGGGYNEQFF.

Points on this clonotype: A read error may account for a junction end that differs from germline. CDR3 sequence: CASSFEISARSVEQSF. CDR3 DNA sequence: TGTGCCAGCAGCTTTGAAATTTCCGCTAGATCTGTTGAGCAGTCCTTC. The chain uses TRBV3-1 and TRBJ2-1, with unresolved D. There are 16 residues in the CDR3. Germline lookup yields CDR1 LGHDT and CDR2 YNNKEL (reference sequence).

CDR3 bases: TGCGCCAGCAGCTTGGGCCCAGACCGAAGCTCCTACGAGCAGTACTTC. Residues: CASSLGPDRSSYEQYF. V is TRBV5-1 and J is TRBJ2-7; D not certain. Germline V gives CDR1 SGHRS, CDR2 YFSETQ. The length of the CDR3 is 16 residues. Deletions cut 0 bases from V and 0 bases from J, with 13 bases between.

V gene TRBV24-1 combines with J gene TRBJ2-5; 10 bases match TRBD2. The DNA end lines up better with TRBJ2-1; the J call may be wrong. Germline-derived CDR1 and CDR2 are KGHDR and SFDVKD. This CDR3 is built from 17 residues. In DNA form, the CDR3 reads TGTGCCACCAGTGACACGCCCGGGACTAGCGTGTACAATGAGCAGTTCTTC. It yields the protein CATSDTPGTSVYNEQFF.